This TCR beta chain was sequenced during a study of blood T cell repertoires in COVID-19. Study information: In each case, the material was cDNA or gDNA derived from T cells, B-cell-depleted T cells, or PBMCs.

The CDR3 extends over 16 amino acids. The V gene's germline CDR1 is LGHDT and CDR2 YNNKEL (reference sequence). Trimming cost V 3 bases and J 8 bases, with 19 bases left between them. Sequencing was performed with immunoSEQ multiplex PCR; in TCRdb, only in-frame clones are kept and a portion is missing. The sample carries around 180,000 clones, more than 65% recorded once. V and J are TRBV3-1 (or the pseudogene TRBV3-2) and TRBJ2-2, with a weak D call TRBD2 (5 bases). This TCR derives from a woman aged 80 or over with active or convalescent COVID-19. The material sequenced was peripheral blood. As DNA, the CDR3 is TGTGCCAGCAGCCATCTAAAGGACTTCCAAGGGGGGGAGCTGTTTTTT. Translation gives CASSHLKDFQGGELFF.